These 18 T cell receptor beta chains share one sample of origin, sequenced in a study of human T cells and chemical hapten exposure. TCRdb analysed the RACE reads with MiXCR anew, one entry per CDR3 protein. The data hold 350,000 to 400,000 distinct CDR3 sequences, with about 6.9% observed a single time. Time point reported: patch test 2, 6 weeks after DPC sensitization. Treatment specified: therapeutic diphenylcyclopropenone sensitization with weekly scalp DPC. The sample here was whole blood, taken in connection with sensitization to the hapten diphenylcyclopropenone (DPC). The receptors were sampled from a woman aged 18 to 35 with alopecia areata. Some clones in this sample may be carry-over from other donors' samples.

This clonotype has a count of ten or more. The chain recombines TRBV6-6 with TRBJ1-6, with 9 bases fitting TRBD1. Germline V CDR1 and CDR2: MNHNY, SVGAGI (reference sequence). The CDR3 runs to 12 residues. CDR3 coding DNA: TGTGCTTATGGGGGACAGGGTTCACCCCTCCACTTT. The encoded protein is CAYGGQGSPLHF.

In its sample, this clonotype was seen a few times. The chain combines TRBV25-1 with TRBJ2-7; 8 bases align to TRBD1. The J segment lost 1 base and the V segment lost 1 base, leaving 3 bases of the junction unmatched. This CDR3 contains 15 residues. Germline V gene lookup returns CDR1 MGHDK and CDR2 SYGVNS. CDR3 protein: CASSEWTGRSYEQYF. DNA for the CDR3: TGTGCCAGCAGTGAATGGACAGGGCGTTCCTACGAGCAGTACTTC.

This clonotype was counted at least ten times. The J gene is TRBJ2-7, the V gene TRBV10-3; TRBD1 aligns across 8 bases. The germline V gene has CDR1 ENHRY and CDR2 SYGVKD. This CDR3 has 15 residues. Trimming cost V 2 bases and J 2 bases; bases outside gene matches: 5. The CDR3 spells CAISEPGTGAYEQYF. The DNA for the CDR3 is TGTGCCATCAGTGAGCCGGGGACAGGAGCCTACGAGCAGTACTTC.

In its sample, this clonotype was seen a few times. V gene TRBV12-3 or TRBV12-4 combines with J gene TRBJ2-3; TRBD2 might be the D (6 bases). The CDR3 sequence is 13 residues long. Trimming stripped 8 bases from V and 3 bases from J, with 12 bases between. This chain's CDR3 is CASGSLATDTQYF. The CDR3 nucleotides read TGTGCCAGCGGTTCGCTAGCGACAGATACGCAGTATTTT.

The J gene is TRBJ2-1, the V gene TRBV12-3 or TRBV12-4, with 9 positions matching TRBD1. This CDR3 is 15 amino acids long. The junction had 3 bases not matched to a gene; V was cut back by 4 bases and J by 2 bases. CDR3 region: CASSWDRATYNEQFF. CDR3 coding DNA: TGTGCCAGCAGTTGGGACAGGGCTACCTACAATGAGCAGTTCTTC.

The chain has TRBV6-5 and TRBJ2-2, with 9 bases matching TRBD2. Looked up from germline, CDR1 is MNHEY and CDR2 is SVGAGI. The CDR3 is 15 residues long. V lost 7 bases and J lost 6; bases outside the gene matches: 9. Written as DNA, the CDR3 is TGTGCCAGCAATCCGGGACTAGCTCAGCCCGGGGAGCTGTTTTTT. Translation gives CASNPGLAQPGELFF.

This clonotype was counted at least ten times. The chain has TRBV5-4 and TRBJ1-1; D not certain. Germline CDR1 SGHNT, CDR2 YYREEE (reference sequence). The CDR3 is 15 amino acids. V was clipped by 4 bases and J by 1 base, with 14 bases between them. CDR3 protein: CASSRTQTANTEAFF. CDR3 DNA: TGTGCCAGCAGCCGAACCCAGACTGCGAACACTGAAGCTTTCTTT.

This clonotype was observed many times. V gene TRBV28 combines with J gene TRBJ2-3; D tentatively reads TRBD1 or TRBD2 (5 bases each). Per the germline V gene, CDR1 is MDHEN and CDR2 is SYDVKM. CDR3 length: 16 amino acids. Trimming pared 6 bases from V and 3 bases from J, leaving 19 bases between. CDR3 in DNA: TGTGCCAGCAGCGGGACCGGGACCGACTTTACAGATACGCAGTATTTT. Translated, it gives CASSGTGTDFTDTQYF. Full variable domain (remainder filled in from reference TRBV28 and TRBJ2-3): DVKVTQSSRYLVKRTGEKVFLECVQDMDHENMFWYRQDPGLGLRLIYFSYDVKMKEKGDIPEGYSVSREKKERFSLILESASTNQTSMYLCASSGTGTDFTDTQYFGPGTRLTVL.

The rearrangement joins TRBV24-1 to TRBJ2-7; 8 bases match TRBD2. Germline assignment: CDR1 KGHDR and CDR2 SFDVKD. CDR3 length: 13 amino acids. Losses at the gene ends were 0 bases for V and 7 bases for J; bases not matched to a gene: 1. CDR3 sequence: CATSDLTGGEQYF. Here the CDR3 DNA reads TGTGCCACCAGTGATTTGACGGGAGGGGAGCAGTACTTC.

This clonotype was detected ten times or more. The CDR3 loop reads CASSRGLHQPQHF. The CDR3 coding sequence is TGCGCCAGCAGCCGAGGGCTGCATCAGCCCCAGCATTTT. This chain links TRBV4-3 with TRBJ1-5; D is unclear. Germline lookup yields CDR1 LGHNA and CDR2 YSLEER. Trimming left V 4 bases short and J 5 bases short, with 9 bases between. This CDR3 contains 13 residues.

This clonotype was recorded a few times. CDR3 loop: CACRFSNQPQHF. The CDR3 DNA follows: TGTGCCTGTCGCTTTAGCAATCAGCCCCAGCATTTT. This chain joins TRBV6-6 and TRBJ1-5; D unclear. From germline, CDR1 is MNHNY and CDR2 SVGAGI (reference sequence). The CDR3 loop spans 12 amino acids. Trimming shortened V by 11 bases and J by 0 bases, and 8 bases separated the two germline ends.

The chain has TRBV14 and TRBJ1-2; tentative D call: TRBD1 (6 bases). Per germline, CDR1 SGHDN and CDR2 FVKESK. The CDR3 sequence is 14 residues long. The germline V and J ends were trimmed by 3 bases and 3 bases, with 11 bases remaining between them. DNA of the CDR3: TGTGCCAGCAGCCAGACGACAGGATACTATGGCTACACCTTC. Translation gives CASSQTTGYYGYTF.

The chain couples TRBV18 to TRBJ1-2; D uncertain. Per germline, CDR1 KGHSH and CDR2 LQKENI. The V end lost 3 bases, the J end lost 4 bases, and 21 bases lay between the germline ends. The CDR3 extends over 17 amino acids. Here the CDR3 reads CASSPPNNLANLYGYTF. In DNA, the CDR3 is TGTGCCAGCTCACCCCCAAACAATCTGGCCAACCTCTATGGCTACACCTTC.

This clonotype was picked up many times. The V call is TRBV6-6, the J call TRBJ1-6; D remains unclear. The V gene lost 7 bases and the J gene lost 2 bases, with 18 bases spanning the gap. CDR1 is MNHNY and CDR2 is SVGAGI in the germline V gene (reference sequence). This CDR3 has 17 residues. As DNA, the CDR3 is TGTGCCAGCACCTCTGGCGAAACCGGGACCTATAATTCACCCCTCCACTTT. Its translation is CASTSGETGTYNSPLHF.

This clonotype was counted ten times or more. CDR3 residues: CSVEVTNSGKQYF. In nucleotides, the CDR3 is TGCAGCGTTGAAGTGACTAACAGCGGAAAGCAGTACTTC. The V and J genes are TRBV29-1 and TRBJ2-7; D possibly corresponds to TRBD2 (5 bases). The CDR3 spans 13 residues. In germline, CDR1 is SQVTM, CDR2 ANQGSEA. V was pared by 1 base and J by 8 bases, with 15 bases between.

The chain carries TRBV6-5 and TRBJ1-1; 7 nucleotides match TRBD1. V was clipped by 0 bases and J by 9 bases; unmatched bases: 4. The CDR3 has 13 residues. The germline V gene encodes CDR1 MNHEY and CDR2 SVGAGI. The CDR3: CASSYSATGKAFF. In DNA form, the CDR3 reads TGTGCCAGCAGTTACTCTGCGACAGGGAAAGCTTTCTTT.

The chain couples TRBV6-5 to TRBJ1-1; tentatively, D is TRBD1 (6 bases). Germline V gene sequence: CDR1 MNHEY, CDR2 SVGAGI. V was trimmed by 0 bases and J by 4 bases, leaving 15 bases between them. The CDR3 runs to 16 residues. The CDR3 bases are TGTGCCAGCAGTTACTCGAGTCCAGGGGAGGGCACTGAAGCTTTCTTT. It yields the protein CASSYSSPGEGTEAFF.

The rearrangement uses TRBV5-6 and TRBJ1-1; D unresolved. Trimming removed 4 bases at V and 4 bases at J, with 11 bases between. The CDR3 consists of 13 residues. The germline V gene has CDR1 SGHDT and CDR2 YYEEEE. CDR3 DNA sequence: TGTGCCAGCAGCCCTGCAGCGGGCACTGAAGCTTTCTTT. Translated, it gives CASSPAAGTEAFF.